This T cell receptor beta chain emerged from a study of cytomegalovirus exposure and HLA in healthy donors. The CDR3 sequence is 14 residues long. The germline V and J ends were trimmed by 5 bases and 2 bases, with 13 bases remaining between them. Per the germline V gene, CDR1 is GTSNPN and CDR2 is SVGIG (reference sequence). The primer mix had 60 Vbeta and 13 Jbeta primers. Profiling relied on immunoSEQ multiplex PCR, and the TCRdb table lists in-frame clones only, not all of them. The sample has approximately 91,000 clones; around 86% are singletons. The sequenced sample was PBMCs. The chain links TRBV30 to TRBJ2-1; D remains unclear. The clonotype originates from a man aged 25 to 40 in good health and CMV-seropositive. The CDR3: CAWEDTFTYNEQFF. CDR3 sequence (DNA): TGTGCCTGGGAAGACACCTTTACCTACAATGAGCAGTTCTTC.